Many counts were recorded for the clone carrying this T cell receptor beta chain. Its cognate antigen is unknown. The CDR3 has 13 amino acids. Germline V gene lookup returns CDR1 SQVTM and CDR2 ANQGSEA. Trimming cost V 7 bases and J 5 bases, with 15 bases left between them. The data belong to a study of T-cell reconstitution after alpha-beta-depleted transplantation in children. Study conclusions and caveats: The main origin of T-cell counts and diversity one year after transplant was newly produced T cells. Several hundred expanded graft clones reportedly were the source of alpha-beta T cells about two months after transplant.

Unique molecular identifiers were built into the TCRbeta library. Via MiXCR, TCRdb re-called the PCR reads, giving one row per CDR3 protein. This sample has almost 250,000 distinct CDR3 sequences, with roughly a quarter found just once. Here the sequenced sample was PBMCs, taken before TCRalphabeta/CD19-depleted stem cell transplant. The receptor was derived from a girl aged 2-15 years with Fanconi anemia, due to receive a stem cell transplant. The chain is built from TRBV29-1 and TRBJ2-1; no clear D. CDR3 sequence: CSGAALFNNEQFF. The DNA of the CDR3 is TGCAGCGGCGCCGCGCTCTTCAACAATGAGCAGTTCTTC.